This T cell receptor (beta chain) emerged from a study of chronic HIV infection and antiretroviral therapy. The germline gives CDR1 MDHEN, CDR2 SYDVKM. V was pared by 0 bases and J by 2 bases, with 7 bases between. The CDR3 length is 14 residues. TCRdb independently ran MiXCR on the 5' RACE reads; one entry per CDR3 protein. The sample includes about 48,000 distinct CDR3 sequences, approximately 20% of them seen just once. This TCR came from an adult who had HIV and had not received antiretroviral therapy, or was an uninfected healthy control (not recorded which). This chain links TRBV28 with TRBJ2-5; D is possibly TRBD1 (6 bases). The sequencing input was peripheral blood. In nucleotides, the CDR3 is TGTGCCAGCAGTTTATGGGGGGCACAAGAGACCCAGTACTTC. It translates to CASSLWGAQETQYF.